Shown below are 32 T cell receptor beta chains from a single sample sequenced in a study of cytomegalovirus exposure and HLA in healthy donors. Assay used: immunoSEQ multiplex PCR; TCRdb lists only in-frame clones, some missing. This table holds 100,000 to 120,000 clones, about 92% found once. The sample comprised PBMCs. The receptors were gathered from a woman younger than 30 in good health and CMV-seronegative.

The chain carries TRBV11-2 and TRBJ1-4; D perhaps matches TRBD1 (6 bases). V was shortened by 5 bases and J by 3 bases, with 13 bases between the two germline ends. This CDR3 is built from 15 residues. CDR1 is SGHAT, CDR2 FQNNGV, per germline. The CDR3 sequence: CASSPLDRPNEKLFF. CDR3 coding DNA: TGTGCCAGCAGCCCCCTGGACAGACCTAATGAAAAACTGTTTTTT.

This clone was picked up a small number of times. This chain uses TRBV7-9 with TRBJ1-1; D remains ambiguous. Germline V gives CDR1 SEHNR, CDR2 FQNEAQ (reference sequence). The CDR3 runs to 16 residues. Trimming stripped 3 bases from V and 1 base from J, with 15 bases between. The CDR3 DNA follows: TGTGCCAGCAGCTTCTATATTCAATATGGGAACACTGAAGCTTTCTTT. Protein product: CASSFYIQYGNTEAFF. The variable domain in full, with the rest retrieved from reference TRBV7-9 and TRBJ1-1, is DTGVSQNPRHKITKRGQNVTFRCDPISEHNRLYWYRQTLGQGPEFLTYFQNEAQLEKSRLLSDRFSAERPKGSFSTLEIQRTEQGDSAMYLCASSFYIQYGNTEAFFGQGTRLTVV.

The CDR3 region is CAWRSNWGQGANVLTF. The CDR3 nucleotides read TGTGCCTGGAGGTCAAATTGGGGGCAAGGGGCCAACGTCCTGACTTTC. The V call is TRBV30, the J call TRBJ2-6; D perhaps matches TRBD1 (6 bases). V lost 3 bases, J lost 4 bases, and 16 bases lay in between. The CDR3 runs 16 residues. In germline, CDR1 is GTSNPN, CDR2 SVGIG (reference sequence).

The V and J genes are TRBV11-2 and TRBJ1-6, with 7 nucleotides matching TRBD1. The CDR3 totals 17 residues. V trimming: 0 bases; J trimming: 0 bases; junction bases outside the gene matches: 2. Germline V CDR1 and CDR2: SGHAT, FQNNGV. In nucleotides, the CDR3 is TGTGCCAGCAGCTTAGAACGACAGGGCTCCTATAATTCACCCCTCCACTTT. Amino acids: CASSLERQGSYNSPLHF.

The rearrangement joins TRBV28 to TRBJ1-4; D is unclear. This CDR3 region has 14 residues. Germline V gene lookup returns CDR1 MDHEN and CDR2 SYDVKM. With 6 bases removed from V and 3 bases from J, the gap between germline ends came to 11 bases. The CDR3: CASSPGGANEKLFF. The CDR3 DNA follows: TGTGCCAGCAGCCCAGGCGGGGCTAATGAAAAACTGTTTTTT.

This chain uses TRBV19 with TRBJ1-2, with 7 bases matching TRBD1. V lost 2 bases, J lost 8 bases, and 8 bases stayed unmatched. This CDR3 region has 14 residues. Germline V CDR1 and CDR2: LNHDA, SQIVND (reference sequence). The CDR3 nucleotides read TGTGCCAGTAGTATAAGGGGACAGATATTCGGCTACACCTTC. Its protein product is CASSIRGQIFGYTF.

The CDR3 DNA sequence: TGTGCCAGTAGTATAAATGGCAGGGGGAACACTGAAGCTTTCTTT. It specifies CASSINGRGNTEAFF. V and J are TRBV19 and TRBJ1-1; a possible D gene is TRBD1 (6 bases). V shed 2 bases and J shed 1 base, with 11 bases lying between them. Germline values: CDR1 LNHDA, CDR2 SQIVND (reference sequence). The CDR3 length is 15 residues.

The chain couples TRBV19 to TRBJ1-3, with a possible D match to TRBD1 (6 bases). The germline V and J ends were trimmed by 3 bases and 0 bases, with 9 bases remaining between them. This CDR3 spans 15 amino acids. Germline lookup yields CDR1 LNHDA and CDR2 SQIVND (reference sequence). The CDR3 spells CASSMDRYSGNTIYF. The DNA of the CDR3 is TGTGCCAGTAGTATGGACAGATACTCTGGAAACACCATATATTTT.

This rearrangement joins TRBV5-4 to TRBJ2-2; D is perhaps TRBD1 (6 bases). V lost 7 bases to trimming and J lost 2 bases, with 9 bases between them. Looked up from germline, CDR1 is SGHNT and CDR2 is YYREEE (reference sequence). This CDR3 is built from 13 residues. The CDR3 region has the DNA TGTGCCAGCGGGACATTTAACACCGGGGAGCTGTTTTTT. Translating it yields CASGTFNTGELFF.

This chain joins TRBV30 and TRBJ2-3, with D possibly matching TRBD2 (6 bases). V lost 2 bases to trimming and J lost 1 base, with 10 bases between them. CDR3 size: 14 residues. Germline V gene sequence: CDR1 GTSNPN, CDR2 SVGIG (reference sequence). The CDR3 sequence is CAWSRGGGTDTQYF. The CDR3 DNA reads TGTGCCTGGAGTCGGGGCGGGGGCACAGATACGCAGTATTTT.

This sequence joins TRBV2 and TRBJ2-5; D uncertain. This CDR3 is built from 12 residues. Germline CDR1 and CDR2: SNHLY and FYNNEI. V lost 6 bases and J lost 0, with 5 bases in between. CDR3 DNA: TGTGCCAGCAGCGTGTACCAAGAGACCCAGTACTTC. Translation gives CASSVYQETQYF.

The rearrangement uses TRBV15 and TRBJ2-3; 10 bases agree with TRBD2. V gave up 5 bases and J gave up 2 bases; unmatched junction bases: 7. The CDR3 covers 16 residues. Germline CDR1 is LNHNV and CDR2 is YYDKDF (reference sequence). The CDR3 reads CATSRRLAGNTDTQYF. CDR3 in DNA: TGTGCCACCAGCCGGAGACTAGCGGGCAACACAGATACGCAGTATTTT. Supplemented by reference TRBV15 and TRBJ2-3, the full variable domain reads DAMVIQNPRYQVTQFGKPVTLSCSQTLNHNVMYWYQQKSSQAPKLLFHYYDKDFNNEADTPDNFQSRRPNTSFCFLDIRSPGLGDTAMYLCATSRRLAGNTDTQYFGPGTRLTVL.

This clone was counted once. The chain links TRBV19 to TRBJ2-7; D call uncertain. The CDR3 is made up of 13 amino acids. V lost 4 bases to trimming and J lost 1 base, with 8 bases between them. Germline CDR1 reads LNHDA; CDR2 reads SQIVND (reference sequence). CDR3 sequence: CASSRGESYEQYF. The CDR3 nucleotides read TGTGCCAGTAGTAGAGGAGAGTCCTACGAGCAGTACTTC.

This chain joins TRBV10-1 and TRBJ1-5; 7 bases fit TRBD1. Germline-derived CDR1 and CDR2 are WNHNN and SYGVQD (reference sequence). The CDR3 totals 16 residues. V dropped 6 bases and J dropped 5; count of bases not matched to a gene: 13. The CDR3 region is CASRTQGQGPHQPQHF. CDR3 DNA: TGCGCCAGCAGAACACAGGGGCAGGGGCCCCATCAGCCCCAGCATTTT.

This clone came up a few times. The chain recombines TRBV7-3 with TRBJ1-2; no clear D. From germline, CDR1 is SGHTA and CDR2 FQGTGA. This CDR3 is 14 amino acids long. Trimming removed 4 bases from V and 5 bases from J, with 14 bases in between. CDR3 DNA sequence: TGTGCCAGCAGCTCGGGATCGGGGAATTATGGCTACACCTTC. It translates to CASSSGSGNYGYTF.

CDR3 coding DNA: TGTGCCAGCAGCCAGGGTTTTATTTTGGGGGCTTTCTTT. This codes for CASSQGFILGAFF. This chain joins TRBV11-2 and TRBJ1-1, with D perhaps TRBD1 (5 bases). The CDR3 runs 13 residues. The V end was cut by 5 bases, the J end by 11 bases, with 18 bases between. Germline CDR1 SGHAT, CDR2 FQNNGV.

The rearrangement joins TRBV5-1 to TRBJ1-1, with 7 bases identical to TRBD1. This CDR3 comprises 16 residues. From germline, CDR1 is SGHRS and CDR2 YFSETQ. After removal of 3 bases from V and 1 base from J, the junction contained 9 bases not matched to a gene. The CDR3 spells CASSWGRGLRNTEAFF. The CDR3 region has the DNA TGCGCCAGCAGCTGGGGTAGGGGGCTGAGGAACACTGAAGCTTTCTTT.

The chain uses TRBV6-1 and TRBJ2-3; 10 bases are a match to TRBD2. V lost 1 base, J lost 0 bases, and 1 base stayed unmatched. The CDR3 runs to 16 residues. In germline, CDR1 is MNHNS, CDR2 SASEGT. The DNA for the CDR3 is TGTGCCAGCAGTGAAGGAGCGGGGGGGAGCACAGATACGCAGTATTTT. This gives the protein CASSEGAGGSTDTQYF.

The chain links TRBV27 to TRBJ2-3, with D possibly being TRBD2 (7 bases). Germline V gene lookup returns CDR1 MNHEY and CDR2 SMNVEV (reference sequence). This CDR3 region has 14 residues. The V and J ends lost 8 bases and 8 bases respectively, with 20 bases between them. The CDR3 coding sequence is TGTGCCAGCCGTGGGGGGGAGATCAGGGGTACGCAGTATTTT. Its protein product is CASRGGEIRGTQYF.

V and J are TRBV7-3 and TRBJ2-3; TRBD2 aligns across 8 bases. This CDR3 has 16 amino acids. V lost 5 bases, J lost 2 bases, and 9 bases stayed unmatched. The germline V gene encodes CDR1 SGHTA and CDR2 FQGTGA. CDR3 sequence (DNA): TGTGCCAGCAGCCCCGGCCGAGCGGGGGTCACAGATACGCAGTATTTT. It translates to CASSPGRAGVTDTQYF. Based on the CDR3 plus reference TRBV7-3 and TRBJ2-3, the full variable domain is GAGVSQTPSNKVTEKGKYVELRCDPISGHTALYWYRQSLGQGPEFLIYFQGTGAADDSGLPNDRFFAVRPEGSVSTLKIQRTERGDSAVYLCASSPGRAGVTDTQYFGPGTRLTVL.

The DNA of the CDR3 is TGTGCCAGCAGCTTCGGGACTAGCGGGAGAAACGAGCAGTACTTC. This encodes CASSFGTSGRNEQYF. The chain couples TRBV7-9 to TRBJ2-7, with 14 bases aligning to TRBD2. Unmatched junction bases numbered 3, after V lost 3 bases and J lost 5 bases. The CDR3 is 15 residues long. Per germline, CDR1 SEHNR and CDR2 FQNEAQ (reference sequence).

The chain joins TRBV25-1 to TRBJ2-1, with D tentatively TRBD2 (6 bases). Trimming left V 8 bases short and J 0 bases short, with 8 bases between. This CDR3 comprises 13 residues. Germline CDR1 is MGHDK and CDR2 is SYGVNS. CDR3 coding DNA: TGTGCCAGCCGGGAGAGCTCCTACAATGAGCAGTTCTTC. Its translation is CASRESSYNEQFF.

V and J are TRBV4-3 and TRBJ1-1; 9 positions agree with TRBD1. This CDR3 contains 16 residues. With V trimmed by 4 bases and J by 4 bases, 10 bases remained unmatched. CDR1 and CDR2 (germline): LGHNA, YSLEER. CDR3 region: CASSPRDRDGSTEAFF. In nucleotides, the CDR3 is TGCGCCAGCAGCCCCCGGGACAGGGACGGAAGCACTGAAGCTTTCTTT.

This chain joins TRBV15 and TRBJ1-5, with TRBD1 identical over 10 bases. V gave up 8 bases and J gave up 7 bases; unmatched junction bases: 14. The CDR3 covers 16 residues. The germline V gene encodes CDR1 LNHNV and CDR2 YYDKDF (reference sequence). The CDR3 reads CATSHLQTGGQQPQHF. The CDR3 nucleotides are TGTGCCACCTCCCATTTACAGACAGGGGGCCAACAGCCCCAGCATTTT.

This clone was counted once. The chain combines TRBV6-5 with TRBJ2-1, with 8 bases lining up with TRBD1. CDR3 length: 12 amino acids. Germline V gives CDR1 MNHEY, CDR2 SVGAGI. Trimming at V came to 7 bases and at J to 7 bases, leaving 3 bases not matched to a gene. The CDR3 nucleotides are TGTGCCAGCACCAGACAGGGGAATGAGCAGTTCTTC. Its translation: CASTRQGNEQFF.

This rearrangement joins TRBV7-9 to TRBJ2-7; tentatively, D is TRBD1 (5 bases). From germline, CDR1 is SEHNR and CDR2 FQNEAQ (reference sequence). V lost 4 bases and J 7 bases, leaving 8 bases between the germline ends. The CDR3 is made up of 11 amino acids. In DNA, the CDR3 is TGTGCCAGCAGCTCGGACACGGAGCAGTACTTC. Its protein is CASSSDTEQYF. Full variable domain (missing parts from reference TRBV7-9 and TRBJ2-7): DTGVSQNPRHKITKRGQNVTFRCDPISEHNRLYWYRQTLGQGPEFLTYFQNEAQLEKSRLLSDRFSAERPKGSFSTLEIQRTEQGDSAMYLCASSSDTEQYFGPGTRLTVT.

This chain joins TRBV30 and TRBJ2-3; D is uncertain. The germline CDR1 and CDR2 sequences are GTSNPN and SVGIG (reference sequence). The CDR3 is 13 amino acids. V was cut by 4 bases and J by 0 bases, with 8 bases left in between. CDR3 sequence reads: CAWTLESTDTQYF. CDR3 in DNA: TGTGCCTGGACTCTAGAGAGCACAGATACGCAGTATTTT.

V usage is TRBV5-4 and J usage is TRBJ1-4, with D possibly TRBD1 on 6 matching bases. Germline CDR1 is SGHNT and CDR2 is YYREEE (reference sequence). Trimming cost V 4 bases and J 0 bases, with 10 bases left between them. The CDR3 extends over 15 amino acids. The CDR3 DNA is TGTGCCAGCAGCCCACAGGGCACAACTAATGAAAAACTGTTTTTT. Protein sequence: CASSPQGTTNEKLFF.

This clone was counted only a few times. The J gene is TRBJ2-7, the V gene TRBV4-3; tentatively, D is TRBD2 (5 bases). Germline V gives CDR1 LGHNA, CDR2 YSLEER. Trimming removed 0 bases at V and 0 bases at J, with 12 bases between. The CDR3 is made up of 16 amino acids. CDR3 bases: TGCGCCAGCAGCCAAGAAGTTGCGGGCCGCTCCTACGAGCAGTACTTC. Translating gives CASSQEVAGRSYEQYF.

V gene TRBV28 combines with J gene TRBJ1-6; perhaps TRBD1 as D (5 bases). CDR1 MDHEN and CDR2 SYDVKM come from the germline V gene. The CDR3 is 15 amino acids. Deletions cut 5 bases from V and 8 bases from J, with 16 bases between. This chain's CDR3 is CASSPPGHVYSPLHF. CDR3 in DNA: TGTGCCAGCAGTCCGCCAGGACACGTTTATTCACCCCTCCACTTT.

The chain links TRBV5-4 to TRBJ1-1; 8 nucleotides match TRBD1. CDR1 and CDR2 (germline): SGHNT, YYREEE (reference sequence). Germline trimming cut 3 bases from V and 1 base from J; bases unmatched to any gene: 2. The CDR3 length is 14 residues. CDR3 in amino acids: CASSSGTGNTEAFF. The CDR3 nucleotides are TGTGCCAGCAGCTCCGGGACAGGGAACACTGAAGCTTTCTTT.

The chain links TRBV6-5 to TRBJ2-1; TRBD2 might be the D (5 bases). This CDR3 is 14 amino acids long. Germline loops: CDR1 MNHEY, CDR2 SVGAGI. The V end was cut by 1 base, the J end by 8 bases, with 12 bases between. The CDR3 reads CASSYFGDTDEQFF. In DNA, the CDR3 is TGTGCCAGCAGTTACTTCGGGGATACGGATGAGCAGTTCTTC.